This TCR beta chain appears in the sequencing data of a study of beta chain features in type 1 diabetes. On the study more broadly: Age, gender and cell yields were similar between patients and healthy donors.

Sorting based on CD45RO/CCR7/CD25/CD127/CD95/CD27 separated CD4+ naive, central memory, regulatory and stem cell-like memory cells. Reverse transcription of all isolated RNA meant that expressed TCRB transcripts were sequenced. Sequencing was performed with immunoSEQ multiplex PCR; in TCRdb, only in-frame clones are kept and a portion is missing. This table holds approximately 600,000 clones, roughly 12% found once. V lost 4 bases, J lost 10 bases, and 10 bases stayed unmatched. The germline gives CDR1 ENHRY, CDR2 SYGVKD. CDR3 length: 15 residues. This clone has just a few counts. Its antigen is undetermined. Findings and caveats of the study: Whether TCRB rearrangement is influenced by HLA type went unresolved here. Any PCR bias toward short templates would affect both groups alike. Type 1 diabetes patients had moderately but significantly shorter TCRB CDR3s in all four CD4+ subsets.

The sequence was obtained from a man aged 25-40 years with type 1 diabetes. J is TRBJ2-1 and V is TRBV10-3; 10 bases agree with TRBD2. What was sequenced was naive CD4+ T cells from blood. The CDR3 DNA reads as TGTGCCATCAGTGCCCTCGAGCGGGGGGGCGACGAGCAGTTCTTC. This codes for CAISALERGGDEQFF.